Each of the 27 T cell receptor beta chains below was sequenced from the same sample in a study of T cell changes during pregnancy in multiple sclerosis. Repertoires were generated with immunoSEQ multiplex PCR, while TCRdb's copy carries only in-frame clones and drops some. The sample includes more than 65,000 clones, more than 85% of them seen just once. Sample: peripheral blood, taken in the first trimester of pregnancy. The receptor source for this set is a female donor with multiple sclerosis, enrolled in a pregnancy study.

This clone is a singleton in its sample. The rearrangement links TRBV4-1 to TRBJ1-2; 7 nucleotides align to TRBD1. V lost 4 bases and J lost 4; bases outside the gene matches: 6. This CDR3 comprises 14 residues. Germline lookup yields CDR1 MGHRA and CDR2 YSYEKL. Written as DNA, the CDR3 is TGCGCCAGCAGCCCGAACGACAGGGCCTATGGCTACACCTTC. This gives the protein CASSPNDRAYGYTF.

The rearrangement joins TRBV10-3 to TRBJ1-1; 10 nucleotides match TRBD1. The CDR3 sequence is 15 residues long. V trimming: 3 bases; J trimming: 4 bases; junction bases outside the gene matches: 5. The germline V gene has CDR1 ENHRY and CDR2 SYGVKD. CDR3: CAISDRQGAGTEAFF. As DNA, the CDR3 is TGTGCCATCAGTGACCGACAGGGGGCGGGCACTGAAGCTTTCTTT.

This chain links TRBV7-9 with TRBJ1-5, with D uncertain. The CDR3 length is 13 residues. Trimming shortened V by 5 bases and J by 7 bases, and 12 bases separated the two germline ends. Germline-derived CDR1 and CDR2 are SEHNR and FQNEAQ (reference sequence). The CDR3 is CASSAGWEQPQHF. As DNA, the CDR3 is TGTGCCAGCAGCGCGGGCTGGGAGCAGCCCCAGCATTTT.

The chain carries TRBV7-9 and TRBJ1-5; 9 bases agree with TRBD1. V lost 3 bases to trimming and J lost 2 bases; unmatched junction nucleotides: 2. This CDR3 is 15 amino acids long. The V gene's germline CDR1 is SEHNR and CDR2 FQNEAQ (reference sequence). The chain's CDR3 is CASSFGDRGNQPQHF. CDR3 DNA sequence: TGTGCCAGCAGCTTCGGGGACAGGGGCAATCAGCCCCAGCATTTT.

The V call is TRBV10-3, the J call TRBJ1-2; 7 nucleotides line up with TRBD1. Germline values: CDR1 ENHRY, CDR2 SYGVKD. V lost 3 bases, J lost 3 bases, and 1 base stayed unmatched. CDR3 length: 13 amino acids. CDR3 region: CAISEGTDYGYTF. CDR3 coding DNA: TGTGCCATCAGTGAAGGGACAGACTATGGCTACACCTTC.

Concerning this clone: Sequence at one end of the junction differs from germline and may be a read error. This CDR3 is CASSEGGDRFPTDEKLFF. CDR3 DNA sequence: TGTGCCAGCAGTGAAGGTGGGGACAGGTTCCCAACTGATGAAAAACTGTTTTTT. The rearrangement joins TRBV6-1 to TRBJ1-4; 8 nucleotides align to TRBD1. Germline-derived CDR1 and CDR2 are MNHNS and SASEGT. The CDR3 extends over 18 amino acids.

The J gene is TRBJ2-7, the V gene TRBV5-1; perhaps TRBD1 as D (6 bases). The germline gives CDR1 SGHRS, CDR2 YFSETQ. This CDR3 region has 15 residues. Deletions cut 8 bases from V and 3 bases from J, with 21 bases between. The CDR3 DNA reads TGCGCCAGTCGCTACAGGGTTGGGGTGGACTACGAGCAGTACTTC. Translating it yields CASRYRVGVDYEQYF.

CDR3 sequence (DNA): TGTGCCAGCAGTCCAATACCTACGCTAGAGACCCAGTACTTC. The encoded protein is CASSPIPTLETQYF. The V and J genes are TRBV27 and TRBJ2-5; D gene unclear. Trimming removed 5 bases from V and 4 bases from J, with 14 bases in between. The CDR3 totals 14 residues. Germline lookup yields CDR1 MNHEY and CDR2 SMNVEV (reference sequence).

This chain connects TRBV19 to TRBJ1-1, with 9 bases that match TRBD1. The CDR3 length is 15 residues. The germline V gene has CDR1 LNHDA and CDR2 SQIVND (reference sequence). V dropped 1 base and J dropped 3; count of bases not matched to a gene: 3. As DNA, the CDR3 is TGTGCCAGTAGTATAGGGACAGGGGCGTACACTGAAGCTTTCTTT. Translating it yields CASSIGTGAYTEAFF.

This sequence joins TRBV7-6 and TRBJ2-3; 15 nucleotides align to TRBD2. The germline V gene has CDR1 SGHVS and CDR2 FNYEAQ. Germline trimming cut 1 base from V and 3 bases from J; bases unmatched to any gene: 5. The CDR3 covers 18 residues. The CDR3 protein is CASSLGTSGGARTDTQYF. The CDR3 DNA is TGTGCCAGCAGCTTAGGGACTAGCGGGGGGGCCCGGACAGATACGCAGTATTTT.

The genes are TRBV29-1 and TRBJ1-1, with unresolved D. Deletions cut 0 bases from V and 5 bases from J, with 10 bases between. In germline, CDR1 is SQVTM, CDR2 ANQGSEA. CDR3 length: 13 residues. Here the CDR3 reads CSVEDPGRTEAFF. The CDR3 coding sequence is TGCAGCGTTGAAGATCCCGGGAGGACTGAAGCTTTCTTT.

As DNA, the CDR3 is TGCGCCAGCCGTGACAGCTCCAGCTCTGGGGCCAACGTCCTGACTTTC. The encoded protein is CASRDSSSSGANVLTF. This chain uses TRBV5-1 with TRBJ2-6; a weak D match, TRBD1 (5 bases). The V and J ends lost 7 bases and 0 bases respectively, with 14 bases between them. The CDR3 has 16 amino acids. Germline V gives CDR1 SGHRS, CDR2 YFSETQ.

This sequence joins TRBV5-6 and TRBJ1-2; possible D gene TRBD1, 6 bases. With 4 bases removed from V and 4 bases from J, the gap between germline ends came to 17 bases. The CDR3 is made up of 15 amino acids. CDR1 and CDR2 (germline): SGHDT, YYEEEE. The CDR3 DNA reads TGTGCCAGCAGCAGATCCTCAGGGGCTAGCTATGGCTACACCTTC. Translating gives CASSRSSGASYGYTF.

The V and J genes are TRBV2 and TRBJ2-3; D gene ambiguous. V dropped 11 bases and J dropped 0 bases, with 12 bases sitting between them. This CDR3 has 13 residues. Per the germline V gene, CDR1 is SNHLY and CDR2 is FYNNEI. CDR3 nucleotides: TGTGCCCCTAGACTCCGTAGCACAGATACGCAGTATTTT. It yields the protein CAPRLRSTDTQYF.

The chain has TRBV28 and TRBJ2-2, with D hard to call. Germline V gene data show CDR1 as MDHEN and CDR2 as SYDVKM. This CDR3 is built from 13 residues. The V and J ends lost 8 bases and 0 bases respectively, with 7 bases between them. CDR3: CASGQANTGELFF. For the CDR3, the DNA is TGTGCCAGCGGCCAGGCGAACACCGGGGAGCTGTTTTTT.

This clone was detected a few times. V is TRBV30 and J is TRBJ1-1, with D perhaps TRBD1 (6 bases). The V end was cut by 2 bases, the J end by 11 bases, with 12 bases between. There are 11 residues in the CDR3. CDR1 and CDR2 (germline): GTSNPN, SVGIG (reference sequence). CDR3 protein: CAWSPGQKAFF. The CDR3 nucleotides are TGTGCCTGGAGTCCGGGACAAAAGGCTTTCTTT.

The V gene is TRBV10-3, the J gene TRBJ2-7, with 7 nucleotides matching TRBD1. The CDR3 totals 14 residues. Germline V CDR1 and CDR2: ENHRY, SYGVKD. V shed 2 bases and J 2 bases; nucleotides not matched to a gene: 3. In DNA, the CDR3 is TGTGCCATCAGTGAGACTACAGGGGCCTACGAGCAGTACTTC. Translating gives CAISETTGAYEQYF.

The chain joins TRBV14 to TRBJ2-1; TRBD2 agrees at 7 bases. V lost 2 bases, J lost 5 bases, and 21 bases stayed unmatched. Germline V lookup: CDR1 SGHDN, CDR2 FVKESK. This CDR3 contains 20 residues. The CDR3 is CASSQSAVRHSLAENNEQFF. As DNA, the CDR3 is TGTGCCAGCAGCCAAAGTGCGGTGCGTCATTCCCTAGCGGAAAACAATGAGCAGTTCTTC.

CDR3: CASSFRGPLYGYTF. The DNA for the CDR3 is TGTGCCAGCAGCTTCAGGGGGCCCCTCTATGGCTACACCTTC. The rearrangement uses TRBV13 and TRBJ1-2, with 8 bases lining up with TRBD1. V lost 3 bases, J lost 4 bases, and 4 bases stayed unmatched. The CDR3 is made up of 14 amino acids. Germline-derived CDR1 and CDR2 are PRHDT and FYEKMQ (reference sequence).

This chain links TRBV6-5 with TRBJ1-1; weak D call: TRBD1 (6 bases). There are 13 residues in the CDR3. The germline V and J ends were trimmed by 4 bases and 9 bases, with 15 bases remaining between them. The germline V gene encodes CDR1 MNHEY and CDR2 SVGAGI. DNA of the CDR3: TGTGCCAGCAGTTCCGGAGCCGGGACAAAAGCTTTCTTT. It codes for CASSSGAGTKAFF.

The chain carries TRBV5-1 and TRBJ1-1; a possible D gene is TRBD1 (6 bases). The CDR3 covers 16 residues. Per germline, CDR1 SGHRS and CDR2 YFSETQ. Trimming pared 1 base from V and 1 base from J, leaving 14 bases between. In nucleotides, the CDR3 is TGCGCCAGCAGCTTGCAAACCCAGGGGACGAACACTGAAGCTTTCTTT. Its translation: CASSLQTQGTNTEAFF.

The chain uses TRBV5-8 and TRBJ2-1; D not certain. CDR1 is SGHTS, CDR2 YDEGEE, per germline. The V end lost 5 bases, the J end lost 6 bases, and 9 bases lay between the germline ends. The CDR3 contains 12 residues. The CDR3 bases are TGTGCCAGCAGTCCTAGACGCAATGAGCAGTTCTTC. Its translation is CASSPRRNEQFF.

V usage is TRBV19 and J usage is TRBJ2-3; 8 bases fit TRBD1. V gave up 4 bases and J gave up 1 base; unmatched junction bases: 4. Germline V CDR1 and CDR2: LNHDA, SQIVND (reference sequence). The CDR3 runs to 15 residues. The CDR3 coding sequence is TGTGCCAGTAGTAGAGGACAGGGCGGCACAGATACGCAGTATTTT. Amino acids: CASSRGQGGTDTQYF.

The CDR3 protein is CASSEQGGMGSEQFF. The CDR3 DNA sequence: TGTGCCAGCAGTGAACAGGGTGGTATGGGTAGCGAGCAGTTCTTC. The chain is built from TRBV6-1 and TRBJ2-1, with TRBD1 as a possible D gene (5 bases). CDR3 length: 15 amino acids. The germline V gene encodes CDR1 MNHNS and CDR2 SASEGT. The V gene lost 2 bases and the J gene lost 10 bases, with 18 bases spanning the gap.

This clone was counted once. This chain connects TRBV5-1 to TRBJ2-2; D is ambiguous. There are 13 residues in the CDR3. Germline CDR1 is SGHRS and CDR2 is YFSETQ. V was shortened by 2 bases and J by 4 bases, with 6 bases between the two germline ends. CDR3 sequence reads: CASSFTVTGELFF. CDR3 DNA sequence: TGCGCCAGCAGCTTTACGGTCACCGGGGAGCTGTTTTTT.

The chain combines TRBV19 with TRBJ2-6; D not certain. Germline CDR1 LNHDA, CDR2 SQIVND (reference sequence). There are 14 residues in the CDR3. The V and J ends lost 3 bases and 0 bases respectively, with 3 bases between them. CDR3 DNA sequence: TGTGCCAGTAGTATTAACTCTGGGGCCAACGTCCTGACTTTC. Amino acids: CASSINSGANVLTF. Full variable domain (rest looked up from reference TRBV19 and TRBJ2-6): DGGITQSPKYLFRKEGQNVTLSCEQNLNHDAMYWYRQDPGQGLRLIYYSQIVNDFQKGDIAEGYSVSREKKESFPLTVTSAQKNPTAFYLCASSINSGANVLTFGAGSRLTVL.

The CDR3 loop reads CASSYGGAPQGASSGANVLTF. The CDR3 DNA follows: TGCGCCAGCAGCTACGGGGGGGCTCCACAGGGCGCGTCGTCTGGGGCCAACGTCCTGACTTTC. J is TRBJ2-6 and V is TRBV5-1, with 8 bases lining up with TRBD2. Germline lookup yields CDR1 SGHRS and CDR2 YFSETQ. This CDR3 has 21 residues. J lost 1 base, V lost 3 bases, and 18 bases had no gene match.